A selection of T cell receptor beta chains follows, all from one sample in a study of T-cell memory formation after mild COVID-19. TCRdb reprocessed the 5' RACE reads with MiXCR, giving one entry per CDR3 protein. Found here are roughly 500,000 distinct CDR3 sequences, roughly 20% of them singletons; the top ten hold under 15%. The sample taken for sequencing was PBMCs or a T cell subset sorted from them (not recorded which). Receptor source: an adult woman who had mild COVID-19 (a few samples of this study predate the infection). Cell type and time point are not known. The CDR3 runs from the conserved cysteine through the conserved F or W. D genes are given only for firm matches. The size field is filled for only some rows; it gives once, few, many or a size class.

clone_size	v_call	d_call	j_call	cdr3_aa	cdr3_nt
many	TRBV5-1	.	TRBJ2-7	CASSPAMSYEQYF	TGCGCCAGCAGCCCCGCCATGTCCTACGAGCAGTACTTC
.	TRBV2	TRBD2	TRBJ2-3	CASGEGTQYF	TGTGCCAGCGGGGAGGGGACGCAGTATTTT
few	TRBV5-1	.	TRBJ1-1	CASSFDSGEAFF	TGCGCCAGCAGCTTCGACAGTGGCGAAGCTTTCTTT
.	TRBV6-2/TRBV6-3	.	TRBJ2-2	CASRRAWRDTGELFF	TGTGCCAGCCGCAGGGCATGGCGGGACACCGGGGAGCTGTTTTTT
.	TRBV5-1	.	TRBJ2-1	CASSPRGVEQFF	TGCGCCAGCAGTCCTCGAGGGGTTGAGCAGTTCTTC
many	TRBV7-8	TRBD1	TRBJ2-1	CASSANPGGEQFF	TGTGCCAGCAGCGCCAACCCAGGGGGCGAGCAGTTCTTC
few	TRBV20-1	.	TRBJ2-5	CSVPPTSHGTQYF	TGCAGTGTCCCCCCCACTAGCCACGGGACCCAGTACTTC
.	TRBV19	TRBD1	TRBJ1-5	CAARSRDRVQPQHF	TGTGCCGCCAGGTCCCGGGACAGGGTTCAGCCCCAGCATTTT
few	TRBV12-3/TRBV12-4	TRBD2	TRBJ2-3	CASSQLAADSTDTQYF	TGTGCCAGCAGCCAACTAGCGGCGGACTCCACAGATACGCAGTATTTT
.	TRBV20-1	.	TRBJ2-3	CSAPNRDSTDTQYF	TGCAGTGCTCCTAACCGGGACAGCACAGATACGCAGTATTTT
.	TRBV4-3	TRBD2	TRBJ2-1	CASSQERLAGSSYNEQFF	TGCGCCAGCAGCCAAGAGAGGCTAGCGGGCAGCTCCTACAATGAGCAGTTCTTC
few	TRBV6-5	.	TRBJ1-6	CASSGLRTAYNSPLHF	TGTGCCAGCAGCGGACTCCGGACGGCATACAATTCACCCCTCCACTTT
.	TRBV29-1	.	TRBJ2-2	CSVVDHTRQDGELFF	TGCAGCGTTGTGGACCATACTAGGCAGGACGGGGAGCTGTTTTTT
.	TRBV10-3	TRBD1	TRBJ2-7	CATYRDRGHEQYF	TGTGCCACCTACCGGGACAGGGGCCACGAGCAGTACTTC
few	TRBV6-5	.	TRBJ2-1	CASSDTPAGEQFF	TGTGCCAGCAGTGACACCCCAGCTGGTGAGCAGTTCTTC
many	TRBV30	.	TRBJ2-7	CAWSVKGSSYEQYF	TGTGCCTGGAGTGTAAAGGGGAGCTCCTACGAGCAGTACTTC
.	TRBV6-6	.	TRBJ2-7	CASSYSSPGYEQYF	TGTGCCAGCAGTTACTCGTCTCCGGGCTACGAGCAGTACTTC
.	TRBV3-1	.	TRBJ2-3	CASSQDWVSGDTQYF	TGTGCCAGCAGCCAAGATTGGGTATCGGGAGATACGCAGTATTTT
few	TRBV6-6	TRBD1	TRBJ1-1	CASSTPDRAATEAFF	TGTGCCAGCAGTACCCCGGACAGGGCGGCCACTGAAGCTTTCTTT
many	TRBV7-2	TRBD2	TRBJ2-2	CASTPSGSTTGELFF	TGTGCCAGCACCCCTAGCGGGAGTACCACCGGGGAGCTGTTTTTT
.	TRBV12-5	TRBD2	TRBJ2-3	CASGPSGPTDTQYF	TGTGCTAGTGGTCCTAGCGGACCCACAGATACGCAGTATTTT
few	TRBV7-4	.	TRBJ1-2	CASSPNRDRRLGYTF	TGTGCCAGCAGCCCAAACCGGGACCGTCGCCTTGGCTACACCTTC
.	TRBV7-4	.	TRBJ1-3	CASSSGQPSSGNTIYF	TGTGCCAGCAGCTCGGGGCAGCCGAGCTCTGGAAACACCATATATTTT
many	TRBV14	TRBD1	TRBJ1-3	CASSPIGTGGNTIYF	TGTGCCAGCAGCCCTATTGGGACAGGAGGAAACACCATATATTTT
.	TRBV7-9	TRBD1	TRBJ2-7	CASSQDGQGAYEQYF	TGTGCCAGCAGTCAAGATGGACAGGGGGCCTACGAGCAGTACTTC
few	TRBV10-3	.	TRBJ1-2	CAISDGFSAVNYGYTF	TGTGCCATCAGCGACGGATTTTCGGCGGTTAACTATGGCTACACCTTC
.	TRBV20-1	TRBD1	TRBJ1-5	CSAKGTDWGQPQHF	TGCAGTGCTAAAGGGACAGATTGGGGTCAGCCCCAGCATTTT
.	TRBV4-2	TRBD2	TRBJ2-5	CASGEGETQYF	TGTGCCAGCGGGGAGGGAGAGACCCAGTACTTC
few	TRBV5-1	.	TRBJ2-5	CASSPGTDYQETQYF	TGCGCCAGCAGCCCCGGGACTGACTACCAAGAGACCCAGTACTTC
few	TRBV14	.	TRBJ1-2	CASSQDQDALYGYTF	TGTGCCAGCAGCCAAGACCAGGATGCCCTCTATGGCTACACCTTC
.	TRBV20-1	.	TRBJ1-1	CSARETGSPAFF	TGCAGTGCTAGAGAGACGGGATCCCCAGCTTTCTTT
few	TRBV7-2	.	TRBJ1-4	CASSERQVMGEKLFF	TGTGCCAGCAGCGAACGACAGGTCATGGGGGAAAAACTGTTTTTT
many	TRBV5-1	.	TRBJ2-5	CASSFTQETQYF	TGCGCCAGCAGCTTTACCCAAGAGACCCAGTACTTC
few	TRBV5-1	.	TRBJ1-4	CASSLEDEKLFF	TGCGCCAGCAGCTTGGAAGATGAAAAACTGTTTTTT
few	TRBV11-2	.	TRBJ2-2	CASSLAAAWGTGELFF	TGTGCCAGCAGCTTAGCGGCAGCTTGGGGGACCGGGGAGCTGTTTTTT
many	TRBV7-9	.	TRBJ1-1	CASSLKTEAFF	TGTGCCAGCAGCTTAAAAACTGAAGCTTTCTTT